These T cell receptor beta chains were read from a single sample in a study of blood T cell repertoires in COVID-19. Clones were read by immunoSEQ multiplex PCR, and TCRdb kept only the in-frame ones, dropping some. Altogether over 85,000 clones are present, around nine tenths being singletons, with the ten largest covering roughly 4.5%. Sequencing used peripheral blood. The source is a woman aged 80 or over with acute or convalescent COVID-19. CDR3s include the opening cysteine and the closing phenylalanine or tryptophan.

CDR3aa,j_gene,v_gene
CASSRRNEQFF,TRBJ2-1,TRBV5-8
CASSLWAPAGQGRGQPQHF,TRBJ1-5,TRBV27
CASSESSESPLHF,TRBJ1-6,TRBV10-1
CASSHPTGADYGYTF,TRBJ1-2,TRBV3-1/TRBV3-2
CASSRSGRTYTGELFF,TRBJ2-2,TRBV19
CARSPDSRAIEAFF,TRBJ1-1,TRBV5-3
CASSQEGLAGWNEQFF,TRBJ2-1,TRBV3-1/TRBV3-2
CASSLVGTSGSYEQYF,TRBJ2-7,TRBV11-2
CAWTGQGAIYGYTF,TRBJ1-2,TRBV30
CASSFTPGYEQYF,TRBJ2-7,TRBV19
CASSPQGGGGNEQFF,TRBJ2-1,TRBV6-4
CSVGGREGPYNEQFF,TRBJ2-1,TRBV29-1
CASSSPGTGSGNTIYF,TRBJ1-3,TRBV28
CASSVRGTIAGPGTDTQYF,TRBJ2-3,TRBV19
CAQQILAGVRDTQYF,TRBJ2-3,TRBV30
CASSQDHPGGPDTQYF,TRBJ2-3,TRBV4-1
CASSRRSGSFAYNEQFF,TRBJ2-1,TRBV19
CATSRAGNQPQHF,TRBJ1-5,TRBV15
CASSSHPDRNYGYTF,TRBJ1-2,TRBV5-5
CASSPPASGTGELFF,TRBJ2-2,TRBV7-2
CASSAGVSGDQPQHF,TRBJ1-5,TRBV9
CASSYRASGTYEQYF,TRBJ2-7,TRBV6-2/TRBV6-3